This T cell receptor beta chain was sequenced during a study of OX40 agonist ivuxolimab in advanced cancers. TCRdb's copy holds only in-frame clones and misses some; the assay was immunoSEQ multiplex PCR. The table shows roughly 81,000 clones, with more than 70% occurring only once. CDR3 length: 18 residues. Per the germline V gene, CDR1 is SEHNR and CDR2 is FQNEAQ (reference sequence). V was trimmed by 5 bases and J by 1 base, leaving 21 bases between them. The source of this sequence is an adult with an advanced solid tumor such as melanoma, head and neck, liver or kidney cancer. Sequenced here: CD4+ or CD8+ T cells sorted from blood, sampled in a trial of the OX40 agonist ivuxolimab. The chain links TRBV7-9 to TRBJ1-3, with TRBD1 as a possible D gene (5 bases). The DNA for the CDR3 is TGTGCCAGCAGCGCACGGGGAAATCCGGGACGGTCTGGAAACACCATATATTTT. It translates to CASSARGNPGRSGNTIYF.